This T cell receptor (beta chain) was profiled in a study of T cells in Graves' hyperthyroidism and ophthalmopathy. Template material for amplifying TCR beta CDR3 regions consisted of RNA transcripts. Carried out on the TCR CDR3, a first-round RT-PCR used the HTBI primer set. From the multiplex PCR reads, TCRdb called clonotypes with MiXCR, one entry per CDR3 protein. The data contain under 300,000 distinct CDR3 sequences, roughly 22% of them seen just once; the ten biggest clones take up around 60%. Germline V lookup: CDR1 MDHEN, CDR2 SYDVKM. This CDR3 region has 17 residues. Unmatched junction bases numbered 15, after V lost 5 bases and J lost 5 bases.

This sequence was found in a man between 25 and 39 years old with Graves' ophthalmopathy. Sequencing input: blood. The gene calls are TRBV28 and TRBJ1-5, with 7 bases aligning to TRBD1. CDR3 sequence (DNA): TGTGCCAGCAGTCCCCCCCCCGGGACAGCTATCGATCAGCCCCAGCATTTT. Translating it yields CASSPPPGTAIDQPQHF.